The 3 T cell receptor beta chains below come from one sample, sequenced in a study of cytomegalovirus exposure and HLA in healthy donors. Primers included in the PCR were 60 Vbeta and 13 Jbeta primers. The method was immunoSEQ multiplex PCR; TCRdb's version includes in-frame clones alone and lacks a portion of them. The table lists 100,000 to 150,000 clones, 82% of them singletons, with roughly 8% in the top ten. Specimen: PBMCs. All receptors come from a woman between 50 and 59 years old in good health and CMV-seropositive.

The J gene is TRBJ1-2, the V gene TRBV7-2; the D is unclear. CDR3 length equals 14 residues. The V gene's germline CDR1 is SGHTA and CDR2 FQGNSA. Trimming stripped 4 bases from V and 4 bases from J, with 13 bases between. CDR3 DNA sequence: TGTGCCAGCAGCTCGTCCACAGCAGCCTATGGCTACACCTTC. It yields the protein CASSSSTAAYGYTF.

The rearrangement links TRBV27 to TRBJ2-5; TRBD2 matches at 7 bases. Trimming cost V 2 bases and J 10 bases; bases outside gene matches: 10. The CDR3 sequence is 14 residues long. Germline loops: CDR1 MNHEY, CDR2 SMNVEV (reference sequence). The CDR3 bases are TGTGCCAGCAGTTTAAGGCTAGGGGAGGGGAACCAGTACTTC. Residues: CASSLRLGEGNQYF.

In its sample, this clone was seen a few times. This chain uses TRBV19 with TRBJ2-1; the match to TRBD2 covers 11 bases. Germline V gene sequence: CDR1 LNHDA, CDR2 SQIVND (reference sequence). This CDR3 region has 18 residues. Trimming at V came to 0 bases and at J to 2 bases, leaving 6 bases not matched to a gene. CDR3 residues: CASSIDIGTSGAYNEQFF. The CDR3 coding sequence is TGTGCCAGTAGTATAGACATCGGGACTAGCGGAGCCTACAATGAGCAGTTCTTC.